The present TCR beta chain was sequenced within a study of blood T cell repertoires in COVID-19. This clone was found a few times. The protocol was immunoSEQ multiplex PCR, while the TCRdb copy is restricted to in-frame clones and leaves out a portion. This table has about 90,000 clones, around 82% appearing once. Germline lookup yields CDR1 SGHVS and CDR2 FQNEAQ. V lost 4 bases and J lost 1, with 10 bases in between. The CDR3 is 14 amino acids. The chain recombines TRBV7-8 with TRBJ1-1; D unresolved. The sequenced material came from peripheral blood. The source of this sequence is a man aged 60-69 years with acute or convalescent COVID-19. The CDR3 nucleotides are TGTGCCAGCAGCTATAGTTTCAAGAACACTGAAGCTTTCTTT. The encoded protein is CASSYSFKNTEAFF.